This TCR beta chain was documented in a study of CD8+CD57+ T cells in acquired aplastic anemia. Profiling of TCR beta VDJ combinations and CDR3 sequences used genomic DNA as template. In TCRdb, the reads were re-called with MiXCR into one record per CDR3 protein. The data contain around 430,000 distinct CDR3 sequences, around 30% of them singletons. Germline V gives CDR1 MGHDK, CDR2 SYGVNS. The CDR3 consists of 18 residues. J was trimmed by 0 bases and V by 6 bases; bases with no gene match: 7. Sequenced patients had shown CD8+CD57+ cell expansion by flow cytometry. The genes are TRBV25-1 and TRBJ2-3; 15 bases line up with TRBD2. The sequencing sample was made of sorted CD4+, CD8+, or CD8+CD57+ T cells (not recorded which) from PBMCs. The sequence was collected from a human donor with aplastic anemia. The CDR3 loop is CASSSGLAGGRSTDTQYF. CDR3 sequence (DNA): TGTGCCAGCAGCTCCGGACTAGCGGGGGGGAGAAGCACAGATACGCAGTATTTT. The full variable domain, rest sourced from reference TRBV25-1 and TRBJ2-3, is EADIYQTPRYLVIGTGKKITLECSQTMGHDKMYWYQQDPGMELHLIHYSYGVNSTEKGDLSSESTVSRIRTEHFPLTLESARPSHTSQYLCASSSGLAGGRSTDTQYFGPGTRLTVL.